This paragraph covers one TCR beta chain sequence. The antigen is unknown. Via MiXCR, TCRdb re-called the 5' RACE reads, giving one row per CDR3 protein. Of around 95,000 distinct CDR3 sequences listed, 3.5% to 5% are singletons. V trimming: 2 bases; J trimming: 3 bases; junction bases outside the gene matches: 2. CDR3 length: 14 residues. The germline CDR1 and CDR2 sequences are MNHEY and SVGAGI. The sample originates from a study of spatial heterogeneity in lung cancer. Broader study findings: Expanded alpha and beta TCR counts within tumors tracked tumor mutation counts.

The time point denotes: sample taken at primary tumor resection. More than 70 TRACERx patients with early, untreated non-small cell lung cancer donated samples. Whole RNA, isolated from tumor, nontumor lung or frozen PBMC, was sequenced without prior sorting. Sequencing used lung tumor tissue, obtained at surgery. V is TRBV6-5 and J is TRBJ2-7, with 9 nucleotides matching TRBD2. The source is a male donor with early-stage non-small cell lung cancer. The CDR3 loop reads CASSYLSGSYEQYF. The CDR3 nucleotides read TGTGCCAGCAGTTACCTTAGCGGGAGCTACGAGCAGTACTTC.